Listed below are T cell receptor beta chains from one sample, sequenced in a study of shared clonotypes between healthy human individuals. Generated by immunoSEQ multiplex PCR, the TCRdb table keeps only in-frame clones and is missing some. Among roughly 2 million clones, 85% to 95% were seen once, and the ten largest hold 0.1% to 0.15%. Sequenced: naive CD4+ T cells sorted from blood. These TCRs come from a man between 18 and 29 years old in good health. Both conserved end residues are part of each CDR3. The D gene is left open where the match is weak. A row's size may be missing; if present it is once, few, many or a size class.

TRBD1 | 15 | TRBJ2-7 | - | TRBV6-1 | CASSFGGQGSYEQYF | TGTGCCAGCAGTTTTGGGGGACAGGGATCCTACGAGCAGTACTTC
- | 14 | TRBJ2-5 | - | TRBV5-1 | CASSLGGRQETQYF | TGCGCCAGCAGCTTGGGGGGCCGACAAGAGACCCAGTACTTC
TRBD2 | 14 | TRBJ2-5 | once | TRBV5-1 | CASSFKGGRETQYF | TGCGCCAGCAGCTTCAAGGGCGGGAGAGAGACCCAGTACTTC
- | 15 | TRBJ2-1 | - | TRBV18 | CASSPPPGNHNEQFF | TGTGCCAGCTCACCACCGCCAGGGAACCACAATGAGCAGTTCTTC
TRBD2 | 17 | TRBJ2-1 | - | TRBV15 | CATSKVAPGLVGNEQFF | TGTGCCACCAGCAAGGTAGCGCCGGGACTAGTGGGCAATGAGCAGTTCTTC
- | 13 | TRBJ2-2 | - | TRBV10-3 | CAMSQDYTGELFF | TGTGCCATGTCGCAGGACTACACCGGGGAGCTGTTTTTT
- | 17 | TRBJ2-3 | - | TRBV18 | CASSPNQLDQSTDTQYF | TGTGCCAGCTCGCCGAACCAACTGGACCAGAGCACAGATACGCAGTATTTT
TRBD2 | 12 | TRBJ2-1 | once | TRBV11-2 | CASSLIGASGFF | TGTGCCAGCAGCTTAATCGGGGCTAGCGGATTCTTC
- | 14 | TRBJ1-1 | - | TRBV7-9 | CASTRDRMNTEAFF | TGTGCCAGCACCCGAGACAGAATGAACACTGAAGCTTTCTTT
- | 14 | TRBJ1-5 | - | TRBV7-2 | CASSSQDSNQPQHF | TGTGCCAGCAGCTCTCAGGATAGCAATCAGCCCCAGCATTTT
TRBD1 | 15 | TRBJ2-3 | - | TRBV5-6 | CASSEQGLGTDTQYF | TGTGCCAGCAGCGAACAGGGGTTGGGGACAGATACGCAGTATTTT
- | 15 | TRBJ1-2 | - | TRBV9 | CASSVDGSLGYGYTF | TGTGCCAGCAGCGTAGATGGCAGTCTTGGCTATGGCTACACCTTC
- | 14 | TRBJ2-1 | - | TRBV2 | CAKKDPGPYNEQFF | TGTGCCAAAAAAGACCCGGGACCCTACAATGAGCAGTTCTTC
- | 12 | TRBJ1-4 | - | TRBV2 | CASKRGDEKLFF | TGTGCCAGCAAAAGGGGCGACGAAAAACTGTTTTTT
- | 14 | TRBJ2-3 | - | TRBV6-6 | CASSFRGGGDTQYF | TGTGCCAGCAGTTTCAGGGGAGGGGGAGATACGCAGTATTTT
TRBD2 | 15 | TRBJ2-7 | - | TRBV29-1 | CSARAGGKSSYEQYF | TGCAGCGCTCGGGCGGGAGGGAAGAGCTCCTACGAGCAGTACTTC
- | 12 | TRBJ2-7 | - | TRBV5-4 | CASSPSPHEQYF | TGTGCCAGCAGCCCCAGTCCCCACGAGCAGTACTTC
TRBD2 | 16 | TRBJ2-7 | - | TRBV15 | CATSRENRGGAPGQYF | TGTGCCACCAGCAGAGAGAATCGGGGGGGGGCCCCAGGGCAGTACTTC
- | 13 | TRBJ2-5 | once | TRBV7-2 | CASSLEIKETQYF | TGTGCCAGCAGCTTAGAGATAAAAGAGACCCAGTACTTC
TRBD1 | 15 | TRBJ1-1 | - | TRBV4-1 | CASSLLQGRRTEAFF | TGCGCCAGCAGCCTATTACAGGGGAGGAGGACTGAAGCTTTCTTT
- | 14 | TRBJ1-5 | once | TRBV5-4 | CASSFNGGNQPQHF | TGTGCCAGCAGCTTTAACGGGGGCAATCAGCCCCAGCATTTT
- | 14 | TRBJ2-2 | - | TRBV9 | CASSVDSWTGELFF | TGTGCCAGCAGCGTAGACAGTTGGACCGGGGAGCTGTTTTTT
- | 12 | TRBJ2-7 | - | TRBV30 | CAWKQGIYEQYF | TGTGCCTGGAAACAGGGAATCTACGAGCAGTACTTC
- | 14 | TRBJ2-7 | - | TRBV5-4 | CASSPWQGGSEQYF | TGTGCCAGCAGCCCCTGGCAGGGGGGTTCCGAGCAGTACTTC
TRBD1 | 14 | TRBJ2-7 | once | TRBV18 | CASSPPGQGFEQYF | TGTGCCAGCTCACCCCCGGGACAGGGGTTCGAGCAGTACTTC
TRBD2 | 14 | TRBJ2-7 | - | TRBV10-1 | CASKQSAGVGEQYF | TGCGCCAGCAAGCAGTCAGCGGGAGTAGGCGAGCAGTACTTC
TRBD2 | 15 | TRBJ2-7 | - | TRBV7-2 | CASSPLAGVGYEQYF | TGTGCCAGCAGCCCTCTAGCGGGAGTGGGGTACGAGCAGTACTTC